This TCR beta chain was identified in a study of blood T cells in healthy people across ages. This clonotype was observed many times. Its antigen is as yet unknown. Sample-barcoded 5' priming and a J-beta primer mix drove a second PCR of roughly 7 to 11 cycles. Each cDNA molecule was tagged by a template-switch adaptor that had 12 random nucleotides. All samples yielded 2.5 million or more CDR3-containing paired-end reads. From the 5' RACE reads, TCRdb called clonotypes with MiXCR, one entry per CDR3 protein. The sample consists of 900,000 to 950,000 distinct CDR3 sequences, roughly 29% of them appearing once. Overall study results and limits: Per-million-T-cell TCR beta diversity fell roughly linearly with age.

The CDR3 loop spans 13 amino acids. In germline, CDR1 is SQVTM, CDR2 ANQGSEA. V was trimmed by 6 bases and J by 4 bases, leaving 15 bases between them. In addition, the sample was reused for a study of T cells of mothers and their children. That work adds: Related mother-child pairs shared slightly more overlap than unrelated pairs, but the difference was non-significant.

The chain joins TRBV29-1 to TRBJ1-2, with a possible D match to TRBD1 (5 bases). Sequences were obtained from blood. The sequence was obtained from a woman aged 40 to 50 in good health. The CDR3 here is CSVRSGRGYGYTF. CDR3 coding DNA: TGCAGCGTACGCTCAGGGAGGGGCTATGGCTACACCTTC.